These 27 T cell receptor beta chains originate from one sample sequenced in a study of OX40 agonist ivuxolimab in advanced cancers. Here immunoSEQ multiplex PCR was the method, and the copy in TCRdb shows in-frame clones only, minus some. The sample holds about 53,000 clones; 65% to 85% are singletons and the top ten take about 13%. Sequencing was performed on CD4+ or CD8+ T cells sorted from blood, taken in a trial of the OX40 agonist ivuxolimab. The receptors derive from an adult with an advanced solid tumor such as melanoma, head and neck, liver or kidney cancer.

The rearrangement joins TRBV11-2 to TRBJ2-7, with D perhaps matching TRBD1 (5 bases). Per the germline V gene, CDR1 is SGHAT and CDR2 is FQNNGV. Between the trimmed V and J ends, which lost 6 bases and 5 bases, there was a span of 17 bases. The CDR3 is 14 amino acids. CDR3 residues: CASRPTPRANEQYF. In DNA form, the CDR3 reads TGTGCCAGCAGGCCAACCCCCAGGGCGAACGAGCAGTACTTC.

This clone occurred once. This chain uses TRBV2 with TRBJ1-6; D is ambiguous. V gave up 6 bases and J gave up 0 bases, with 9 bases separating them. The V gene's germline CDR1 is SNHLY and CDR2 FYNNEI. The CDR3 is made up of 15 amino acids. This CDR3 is CASRRESSYNSPLHF. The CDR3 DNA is TGTGCCAGCAGGAGGGAGAGCTCCTATAATTCACCCCTCCACTTT.

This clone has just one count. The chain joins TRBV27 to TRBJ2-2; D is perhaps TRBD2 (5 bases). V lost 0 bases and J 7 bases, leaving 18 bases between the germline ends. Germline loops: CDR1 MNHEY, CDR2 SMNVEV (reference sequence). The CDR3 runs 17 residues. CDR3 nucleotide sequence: TGTGCCAGCAGTTTATCGTATACGGGAATGAAGGTCGGGGAGCTGTTTTTT. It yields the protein CASSLSYTGMKVGELFF.

For the CDR3, the DNA is TGTGCCAGCAGTTACTCCCAGGGCTCCTACGAGCAGTACTTC. Protein sequence: CASSYSQGSYEQYF. This rearrangement joins TRBV6-6 to TRBJ2-7; the D gene is possibly TRBD1 (5 bases). The CDR3 is 14 residues long. Germline V gene lookup returns CDR1 MNHNY and CDR2 SVGAGI (reference sequence). The ends were cut back, 0 bases at V and 0 bases at J, with 6 bases in the middle.

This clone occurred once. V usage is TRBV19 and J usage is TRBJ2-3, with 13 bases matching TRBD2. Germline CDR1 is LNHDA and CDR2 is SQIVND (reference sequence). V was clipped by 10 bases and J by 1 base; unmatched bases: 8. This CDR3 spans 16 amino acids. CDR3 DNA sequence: TGTGCCACCAAAGGAGGGACTAGCGGGGGCACAGATACGCAGTATTTT. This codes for CATKGGTSGGTDTQYF.

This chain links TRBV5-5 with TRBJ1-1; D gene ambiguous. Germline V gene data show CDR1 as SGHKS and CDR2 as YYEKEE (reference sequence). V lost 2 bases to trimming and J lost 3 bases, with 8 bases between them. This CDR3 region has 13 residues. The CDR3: CASSLRFDTEAFF. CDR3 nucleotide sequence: TGTGCCAGCAGCTTAAGATTCGACACTGAAGCTTTCTTT.

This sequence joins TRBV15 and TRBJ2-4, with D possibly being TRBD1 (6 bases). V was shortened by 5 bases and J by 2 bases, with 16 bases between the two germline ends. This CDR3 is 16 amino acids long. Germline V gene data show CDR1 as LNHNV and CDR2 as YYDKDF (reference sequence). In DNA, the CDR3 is TGTGCCACCAGCCGCCTACTAGACAGGTCCAAAAACATTCAGTACTTC. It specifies CATSRLLDRSKNIQYF.

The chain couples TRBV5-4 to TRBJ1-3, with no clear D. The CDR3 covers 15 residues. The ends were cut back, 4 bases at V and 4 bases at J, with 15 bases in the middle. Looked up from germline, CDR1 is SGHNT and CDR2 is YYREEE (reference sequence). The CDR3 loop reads CASSQDLLVGNTIYF. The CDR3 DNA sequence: TGTGCCAGCAGCCAAGACCTTCTGGTGGGAAACACCATATATTTT.

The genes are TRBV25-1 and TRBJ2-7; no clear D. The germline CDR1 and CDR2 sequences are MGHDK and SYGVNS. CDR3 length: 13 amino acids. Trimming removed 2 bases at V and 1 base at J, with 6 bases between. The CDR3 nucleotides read TGTGCCAGCAGTGAACCCATATCCTACGAGCAGTACTTC. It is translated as CASSEPISYEQYF.

The chain's CDR3 is CASSPGLSSEAFF. As DNA, the CDR3 is TGTGCCAGCTCTCCGGGGTTGTCGAGTGAAGCTTTCTTT. V is TRBV18 and J is TRBJ1-1; D is uncertain. The CDR3 is made up of 13 amino acids. Germline V gene data show CDR1 as KGHSH and CDR2 as LQKENI. Between the trimmed V and J ends, which lost 6 bases and 7 bases, there was a span of 15 bases.

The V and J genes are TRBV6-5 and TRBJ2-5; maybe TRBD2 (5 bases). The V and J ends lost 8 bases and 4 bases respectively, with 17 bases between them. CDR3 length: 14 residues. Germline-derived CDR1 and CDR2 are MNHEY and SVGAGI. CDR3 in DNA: TGTGCCAGCGTCGTAGACCAGGCGGGAGAGACCCAGTACTTC. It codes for CASVVDQAGETQYF.

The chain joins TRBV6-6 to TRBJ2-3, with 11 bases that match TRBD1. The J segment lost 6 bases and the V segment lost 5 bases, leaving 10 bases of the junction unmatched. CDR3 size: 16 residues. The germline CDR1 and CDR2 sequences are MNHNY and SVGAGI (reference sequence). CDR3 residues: CASSTTGTGGFDTQYF. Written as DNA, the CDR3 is TGTGCCAGCAGTACAACCGGGACAGGGGGTTTCGATACGCAGTATTTT.

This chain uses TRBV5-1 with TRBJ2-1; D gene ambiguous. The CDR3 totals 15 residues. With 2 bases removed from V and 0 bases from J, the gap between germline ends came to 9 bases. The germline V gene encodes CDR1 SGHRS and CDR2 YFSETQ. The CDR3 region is CASSLVPYSYNEQFF. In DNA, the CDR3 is TGCGCCAGCAGCTTAGTCCCGTACTCCTACAATGAGCAGTTCTTC.

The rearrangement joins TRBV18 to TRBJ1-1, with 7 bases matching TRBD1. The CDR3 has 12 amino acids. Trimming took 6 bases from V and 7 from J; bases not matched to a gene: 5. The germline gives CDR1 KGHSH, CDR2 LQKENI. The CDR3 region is CASSVRGSEAFF. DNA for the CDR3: TGTGCCAGCTCGGTCAGGGGGAGTGAAGCTTTCTTT.

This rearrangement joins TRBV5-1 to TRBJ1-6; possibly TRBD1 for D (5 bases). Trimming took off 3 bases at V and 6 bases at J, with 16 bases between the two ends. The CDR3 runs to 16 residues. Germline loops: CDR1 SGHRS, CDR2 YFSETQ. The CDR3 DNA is TGCGCCAGCAGCTCCTCCTCGACAGCTTCTAATTCACCCCTCCACTTT. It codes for CASSSSSTASNSPLHF.

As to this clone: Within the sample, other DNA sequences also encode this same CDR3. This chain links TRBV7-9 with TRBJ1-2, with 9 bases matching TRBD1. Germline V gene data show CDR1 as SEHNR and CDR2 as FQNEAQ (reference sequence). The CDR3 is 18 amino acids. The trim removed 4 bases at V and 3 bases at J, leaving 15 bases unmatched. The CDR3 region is CASSSHPGTGGPYYGYTF. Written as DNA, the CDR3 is TGTGCCAGCAGCTCGCACCCGGGAACAGGGGGCCCATACTATGGCTACACCTTC.

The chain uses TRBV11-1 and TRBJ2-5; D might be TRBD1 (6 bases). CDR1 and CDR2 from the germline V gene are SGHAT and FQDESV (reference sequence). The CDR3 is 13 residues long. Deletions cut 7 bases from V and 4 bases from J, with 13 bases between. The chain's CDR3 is CASTLTGRETQYF. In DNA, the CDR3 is TGTGCCAGCACCCTTACAGGGAGAGAGACCCAGTACTTC.

Here the CDR3 DNA reads TGTGCCAGCAGCTTGGGGACAGGACACTATGGCTACACCTTC. Translated: CASSLGTGHYGYTF. The chain carries TRBV5-5 and TRBJ1-2; 7 bases are shared with TRBD1. There are 14 residues in the CDR3. Losses at the gene ends were 0 bases for V and 3 bases for J; bases not matched to a gene: 2. CDR1 SGHKS and CDR2 YYEKEE come from the germline V gene (reference sequence).

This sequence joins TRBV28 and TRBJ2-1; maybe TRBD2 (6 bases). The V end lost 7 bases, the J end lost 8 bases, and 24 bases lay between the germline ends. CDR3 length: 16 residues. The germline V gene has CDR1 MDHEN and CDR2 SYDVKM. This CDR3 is CASTSAVLRVLDEQFF. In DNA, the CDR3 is TGTGCCAGCACTAGCGCAGTCCTAAGGGTACTGGATGAGCAGTTCTTC. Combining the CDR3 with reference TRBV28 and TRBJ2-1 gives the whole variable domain DVKVTQSSRYLVKRTGEKVFLECVQDMDHENMFWYRQDPGLGLRLIYFSYDVKMKEKGDIPEGYSVSREKKERFSLILESASTNQTSMYLCASTSAVLRVLDEQFFGPGTRLTVL.

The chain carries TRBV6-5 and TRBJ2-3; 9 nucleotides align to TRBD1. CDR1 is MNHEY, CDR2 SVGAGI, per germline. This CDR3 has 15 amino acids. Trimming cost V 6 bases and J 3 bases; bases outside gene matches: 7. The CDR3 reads CASRETGGGTDTQYF. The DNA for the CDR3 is TGTGCCAGCAGGGAGACAGGGGGAGGAACAGATACGCAGTATTTT.

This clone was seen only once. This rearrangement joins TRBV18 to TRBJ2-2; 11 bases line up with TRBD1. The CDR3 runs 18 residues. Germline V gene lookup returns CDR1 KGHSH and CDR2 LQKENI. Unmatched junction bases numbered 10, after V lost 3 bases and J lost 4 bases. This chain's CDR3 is CASSPTTAGQGVTGELFF. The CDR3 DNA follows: TGTGCCAGCTCACCGACCACGGCGGGACAGGGGGTCACCGGGGAGCTGTTTTTT.

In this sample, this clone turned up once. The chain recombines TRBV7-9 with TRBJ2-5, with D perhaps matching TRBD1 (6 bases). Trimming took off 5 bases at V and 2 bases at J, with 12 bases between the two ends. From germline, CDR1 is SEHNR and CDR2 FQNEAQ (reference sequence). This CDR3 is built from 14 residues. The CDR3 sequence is CASSRETGQETQYF. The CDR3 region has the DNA TGTGCCAGCAGCCGAGAGACAGGACAAGAGACCCAGTACTTC.

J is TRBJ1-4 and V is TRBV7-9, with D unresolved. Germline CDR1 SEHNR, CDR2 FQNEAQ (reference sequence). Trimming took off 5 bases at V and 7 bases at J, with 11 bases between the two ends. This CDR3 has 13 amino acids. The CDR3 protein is CASSLLGSEKLFF. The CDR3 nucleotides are TGTGCCAGCAGCCTTCTAGGGAGTGAAAAACTGTTTTTT.

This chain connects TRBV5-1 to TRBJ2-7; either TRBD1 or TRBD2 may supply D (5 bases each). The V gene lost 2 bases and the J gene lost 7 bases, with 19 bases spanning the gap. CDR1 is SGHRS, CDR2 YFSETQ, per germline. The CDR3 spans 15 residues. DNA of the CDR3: TGCGCCAGCAGCTTCGACAGTCTGGGGTCGGGAGAGCAGTACTTC. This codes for CASSFDSLGSGEQYF.

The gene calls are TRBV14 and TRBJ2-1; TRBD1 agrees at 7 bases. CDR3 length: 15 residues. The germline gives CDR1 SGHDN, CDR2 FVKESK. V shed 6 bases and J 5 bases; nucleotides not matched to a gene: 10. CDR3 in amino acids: CASSQYTGAHNEQFF. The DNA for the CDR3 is TGTGCCAGCAGTCAATATACAGGGGCGCACAATGAGCAGTTCTTC. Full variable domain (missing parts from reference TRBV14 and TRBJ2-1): EAGVTQFPSHSVIEKGQTVTLRCDPISGHDNLYWYRRVMGKEIKFLLHFVKESKQDESGMPNNRFLAERTGGTYSTLKVQPAELEDSGVYFCASSQYTGAHNEQFFGPGTRLTVL.

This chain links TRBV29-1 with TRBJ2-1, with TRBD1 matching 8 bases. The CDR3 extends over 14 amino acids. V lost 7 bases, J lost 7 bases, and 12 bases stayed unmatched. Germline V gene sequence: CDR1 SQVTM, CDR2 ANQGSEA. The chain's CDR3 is CSGSGTGGGNEQFF. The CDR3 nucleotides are TGCAGCGGCTCCGGGACAGGAGGGGGGAATGAGCAGTTCTTC.

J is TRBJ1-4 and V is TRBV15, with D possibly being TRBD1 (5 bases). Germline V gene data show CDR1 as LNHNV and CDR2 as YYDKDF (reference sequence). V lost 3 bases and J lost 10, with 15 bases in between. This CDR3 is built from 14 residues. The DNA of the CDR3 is TGTGCCACCAGCAGTGGGGACTCCCGGGGAAAACTGTTTTTT. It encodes CATSSGDSRGKLFF. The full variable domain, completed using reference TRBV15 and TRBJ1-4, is DAMVIQNPRYQVTQFGKPVTLSCSQTLNHNVMYWYQQKSSQAPKLLFHYYDKDFNNEADTPDNFQSRRPNTSFCFLDIRSPGLGDTAMYLCATSSGDSRGKLFFGSGTQLSVL.